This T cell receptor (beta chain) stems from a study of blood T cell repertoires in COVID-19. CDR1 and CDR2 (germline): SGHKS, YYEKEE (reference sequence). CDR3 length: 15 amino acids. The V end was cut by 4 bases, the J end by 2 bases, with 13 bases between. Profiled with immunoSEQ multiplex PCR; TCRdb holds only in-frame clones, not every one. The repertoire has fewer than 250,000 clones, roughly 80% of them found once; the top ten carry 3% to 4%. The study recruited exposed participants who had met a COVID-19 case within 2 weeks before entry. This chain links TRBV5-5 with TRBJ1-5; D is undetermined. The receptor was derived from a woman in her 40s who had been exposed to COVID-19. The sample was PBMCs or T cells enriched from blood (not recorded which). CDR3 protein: CASSPDGEGNQPQHF. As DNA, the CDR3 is TGTGCCAGCAGCCCGGACGGGGAGGGCAATCAGCCCCAGCATTTT.